The next 30 T cell receptor beta chains were all read from a single sample in a study of CD8+ T cells in alopecia areata. Reverse transcription of extracted RNA yielded cDNA, which provided the sequencing template. Data came from immunoSEQ multiplex PCR; TCRdb stores just in-frame clones and leaves some out. The sample has roughly 190,000 clones, 60% seen once. Documented treatment: oral pan-JAK inhibitor, 5-10 mg twice daily. This specimen was CD4+ T cells sorted from blood, taken at week 24, from a patient treated with tofacitinib. These receptors all come from a human donor with alopecia areata.

The chain has TRBV29-1 and TRBJ1-2; D is uncertain. This CDR3 has 14 residues. Germline V gives CDR1 SQVTM, CDR2 ANQGSEA. Trimming removed 0 bases from V and 8 bases from J, with 16 bases in between. For the CDR3, the DNA is TGCAGCGTTGAAGATCGACCCCGGGCGGGCGGCTACACCTTC. This gives the protein CSVEDRPRAGGYTF. Variable domain in full (rest from reference TRBV29-1 and TRBJ1-2): SAVISQKPSRDICQRGTSLTIQCQVDSQVTMMFWYRQQPGQSLTLIATANQGSEATYESGFVIDKFPISRPNLTFSTLTVSNMSPEDSSIYLCSVEDRPRAGGYTFGSGTRLTVV.

The chain uses TRBV2 and TRBJ2-2, with 9 bases identical to TRBD1. V shed 5 bases, J shed 6 bases, and the junction held 4 bases outside the gene matches. Germline V gene lookup returns CDR1 SNHLY and CDR2 FYNNEI. The length of the CDR3 is 14 residues. The CDR3 region is CASSPGQGSGELFF. The CDR3 bases are TGTGCCAGCAGTCCTGGACAGGGGTCCGGGGAGCTGTTTTTT.

This clone showed up just a few times. CDR3 nucleotide sequence: TGTGCCAGCAGCCAAAGCTGGAACACTGAAGCTTTCTTT. Translation: CASSQSWNTEAFF. V usage is TRBV7-9 and J usage is TRBJ1-1; D remains unclear. V was clipped by 5 bases and J by 1 base, with 8 bases between them. The CDR3 runs to 13 residues. CDR1 and CDR2 from the germline V gene are SEHNR and FQNEAQ (reference sequence).

The V gene is TRBV7-7, the J gene TRBJ2-1, with 12 bases fitting TRBD2. CDR3 length: 16 amino acids. Germline V gene lookup returns CDR1 SSHAT and CDR2 FNYEAQ (reference sequence). The J segment lost 5 bases and the V segment lost 5 bases, leaving 7 bases of the junction unmatched. CDR3 region: CASSPTRTSGDNEQFF. For the CDR3, the DNA is TGTGCCAGCAGCCCGACAAGGACTAGCGGGGACAATGAGCAGTTCTTC.

This clone has only a few counts. J is TRBJ2-6 and V is TRBV5-1; D ambiguous. Germline V gene lookup returns CDR1 SGHRS and CDR2 YFSETQ. The CDR3 has 14 amino acids. With 7 bases removed from V and 0 bases from J, the gap between germline ends came to 8 bases. The CDR3 sequence: CASAPASGANVLTF. CDR3 coding DNA: TGCGCCAGCGCGCCCGCCTCTGGGGCCAACGTCCTGACTTTC.

The chain uses TRBV5-6 and TRBJ2-6, with 10 bases fitting TRBD1. Germline V gives CDR1 SGHDT, CDR2 YYEEEE. The CDR3 consists of 16 residues. The J segment lost 9 bases and the V segment lost 0 bases, leaving 6 bases of the junction unmatched. For the CDR3, the DNA is TGTGCCAGCAGCTTGGACGGGACAGGGGTCGGCAACGTCCTGACTTTC. Protein product: CASSLDGTGVGNVLTF.

The chain employs TRBV10-2 and TRBJ2-2; 7 bases are shared with TRBD2. The CDR3 sequence is 14 residues long. Germline V gene sequence: CDR1 WSHSY, CDR2 SAAADI. V was pared by 6 bases and J by 0 bases, with 1 base of the junction left unmatched. CDR3 amino acids: CASSGRSNTGELFF. CDR3 sequence (DNA): TGCGCCAGCAGCGGGAGGTCGAACACCGGGGAGCTGTTTTTT.

This clone was seen a handful of times. This rearrangement joins TRBV11-2 to TRBJ1-1; weak D call: TRBD1 (5 bases). This CDR3 comprises 15 residues. Germline loops: CDR1 SGHAT, CDR2 FQNNGV. Trimming removed 4 bases from V and 1 base from J, with 13 bases in between. CDR3 in amino acids: CASSSSGPGNTEAFF. CDR3 bases: TGTGCCAGCAGCTCCTCGGGGCCGGGGAACACTGAAGCTTTCTTT. Full variable domain (outside the CDR3, taken from reference TRBV11-2 and TRBJ1-1): EAGVAQSPRYKIIEKRQSVAFWCNPISGHATLYWYQQILGQGPKLLIQFQNNGVVDDSQLPKDRFSAERLKGVDSTLKIQPAKLEDSAVYLCASSSSGPGNTEAFFGQGTRLTVV.

The CDR3 reads CASSYGTSGPQHF. The CDR3 region has the DNA TGTGCCAGCAGTTACGGGACATCCGGGCCCCAGCATTTT. The chain combines TRBV6-6 with TRBJ1-5; D might be TRBD1 (6 bases). Trimming removed 2 bases at V and 9 bases at J, with 11 bases between. This CDR3 is built from 13 residues. Germline V gene lookup returns CDR1 MNHNY and CDR2 SVGAGI (reference sequence).

V is TRBV5-1 and J is TRBJ1-5, with 10 bases fitting TRBD1. With 0 bases clipped from V and 2 bases from J, the junction kept 2 bases outside the gene matches. From germline, CDR1 is SGHRS and CDR2 YFSETQ. This CDR3 comprises 16 residues. The CDR3 region has the DNA TGCGCCAGCAGCTTGGATGGGACAGGGGGCAATCAGCCCCAGCATTTT. Its translation is CASSLDGTGGNQPQHF.

Turning to this clone: Other DNA sequences within the sample encode an identical CDR3. The CDR3 loop is CASSSGYQETQYF. DNA for the CDR3: TGTGCCAGCAGCTCCGGGTACCAAGAGACCCAGTACTTC. The genes are TRBV7-3 and TRBJ2-5; no reliable D call. This CDR3 contains 13 residues. Germline lookup yields CDR1 SGHTA and CDR2 FQGTGA. The ends were cut back, 4 bases at V and 0 bases at J, with 6 bases in the middle. Filled out from reference TRBV7-3 and TRBJ2-5, the complete variable domain reads GAGVSQTPSNKVTEKGKYVELRCDPISGHTALYWYRQSLGQGPEFLIYFQGTGAADDSGLPNDRFFAVRPEGSVSTLKIQRTERGDSAVYLCASSSGYQETQYFGPGTRLLVL.

DNA for the CDR3: TGTGCCAGCAGCTTTACAGGGGGCGCGGACGAGCAGTACTTC. Its protein is CASSFTGGADEQYF. This sequence joins TRBV5-6 and TRBJ2-7, with 9 bases identical to TRBD1. J was trimmed by 5 bases and V by 2 bases; bases with no gene match: 5. CDR3 size: 14 residues. From germline, CDR1 is SGHDT and CDR2 YYEEEE. Looking up the rest from reference TRBV5-6 and TRBJ2-7 gives the full variable domain: DAGVTQSPTHLIKTRGQQVTLRCSPKSGHDTVSWYQQALGQGPQFIFQYYEEEERQRGNFPDRFSGHQFPNYSSELNVNALLLGDSALYLCASSFTGGADEQYFGPGTRLTVT.

This clone showed up just a few times. CDR3 DNA: TGTGCCAGCAGCTTACGCAGACCGGGACAACAAGAGACCCAGTACTTC. It translates to CASSLRRPGQQETQYF. The chain is built from TRBV7-9 and TRBJ2-5, with TRBD1 as a possible D gene (6 bases). V was cut by 2 bases and J by 2 bases, with 15 bases left in between. Germline V gives CDR1 SEHNR, CDR2 FQNEAQ (reference sequence). The CDR3 extends over 16 amino acids.

The V and J genes are TRBV5-1 and TRBJ2-7, with TRBD1 identical over 8 bases. Unmatched junction bases numbered 9, after V lost 4 bases and J lost 3 bases. Germline lookup yields CDR1 SGHRS and CDR2 YFSETQ. The CDR3 spans 15 residues. CDR3 DNA: TGCGCCAGCAGCCTGGGAGACAGGGGTAACTACGAGCAGTACTTC. This codes for CASSLGDRGNYEQYF.

This rearrangement joins TRBV29-1 to TRBJ2-7; 8 nucleotides agree with TRBD2. The germline V gene has CDR1 SQVTM and CDR2 ANQGSEA. CDR3 size: 13 residues. Unmatched junction bases numbered 7, after V lost 6 bases and J lost 3 bases. The CDR3 DNA reads as TGCAGCGTAACCGGGACTAGAGACTACGAGCAGTACTTC. Amino acids: CSVTGTRDYEQYF.

The chain is built from TRBV7-9 and TRBJ1-5; D unclear. Trimming stripped 5 bases from V and 8 bases from J, with 16 bases between. This CDR3 is built from 14 residues. Germline CDR1 is SEHNR and CDR2 is FQNEAQ (reference sequence). The CDR3 reads CASSLGRAVEPQHF. CDR3 nucleotides: TGTGCCAGCAGCCTTGGGAGGGCCGTTGAGCCCCAGCATTTT.

The chain combines TRBV18 with TRBJ2-5; D unresolved. V was pared by 4 bases and J by 7 bases, with 13 bases between. The CDR3 totals 13 residues. Germline V lookup: CDR1 KGHSH, CDR2 LQKENI. The CDR3 sequence is CASSRDSMMTQYF. Here the CDR3 DNA reads TGTGCCAGCTCACGGGATTCCATGATGACCCAGTACTTC.

This clone was found a few times. The chain employs TRBV29-1 and TRBJ2-3, with D possibly called TRBD1 or TRBD2 (6 bases each). V was trimmed by 6 bases and J by 6 bases, leaving 13 bases between them. CDR3 size: 12 residues. Germline V gives CDR1 SQVTM, CDR2 ANQGSEA. CDR3 DNA sequence: TGCAGCGTGGGGGGCAGGTCGGATACGCAGTATTTT. Translating gives CSVGGRSDTQYF.

The chain is built from TRBV6-5 and TRBJ2-2, with D hard to call. In germline, CDR1 is MNHEY, CDR2 SVGAGI. CDR3 length equals 13 residues. Trimming took off 2 bases at V and 7 bases at J, with 8 bases between the two ends. Written as DNA, the CDR3 is TGTGCCAGCAGTTACCCCCAAAGCGGGGAGCTGTTTTTT. Its translation is CASSYPQSGELFF.

This chain joins TRBV6-6 and TRBJ1-5; perhaps TRBD1 as D (6 bases). The V end was cut by 10 bases, the J end by 4 bases, with 17 bases between. Germline CDR1 and CDR2: MNHNY and SVGAGI (reference sequence). CDR3 length: 14 amino acids. In nucleotides, the CDR3 is TGTGCCACCCAAGGACAGTTAAAGAATCAGCCCCAGCATTTT. Its translation is CATQGQLKNQPQHF.

V gene TRBV4-1 combines with J gene TRBJ1-2, with 7 bases matching TRBD1. Germline values: CDR1 MGHRA, CDR2 YSYEKL. This CDR3 has 15 amino acids. After removal of 0 bases from V and 4 bases from J, the junction contained 5 bases not matched to a gene. The CDR3: CASSQDLWTGYGYTF. In DNA, the CDR3 is TGCGCCAGCAGCCAAGACCTTTGGACAGGCTATGGCTACACCTTC.

This rearrangement joins TRBV13 to TRBJ1-1; a weak D match, TRBD1 (6 bases). Trimming took 8 bases from V and 2 from J, leaving 15 bases between them. Germline V CDR1 and CDR2: PRHDT, FYEKMQ (reference sequence). The length of the CDR3 is 14 residues. The CDR3 bases are TGTGCCAGCTTCTCCAGGGGCCGAAACACTGAAGCTTTCTTT. The encoded protein is CASFSRGRNTEAFF. The complete variable domain, with remaining parts taken from reference TRBV13 and TRBJ1-1, reads AAGVIQSPRHLIKEKRETATLKCYPIPRHDTVYWYQQGPGQDPQFLISFYEKMQSDKGSIPDRFSAQQFSDYHSELNMSSLELGDSALYFCASFSRGRNTEAFFGQGTRLTVV.

The CDR3 DNA sequence: TGCGCCAGCAGTCCCATGGGCTCTGGGGCCAACGTCCTGACTTTC. This codes for CASSPMGSGANVLTF. This chain links TRBV5-1 with TRBJ2-6; D unclear. V gave up 5 bases and J gave up 0 bases, with 9 bases separating them. The germline V gene encodes CDR1 SGHRS and CDR2 YFSETQ. This CDR3 spans 15 amino acids.

The chain uses TRBV15 and TRBJ2-7; D not certain. Germline CDR1 LNHNV, CDR2 YYDKDF (reference sequence). This CDR3 contains 11 residues. The germline V and J ends were trimmed by 0 bases and 6 bases, with 3 bases remaining between them. The CDR3 nucleotides read TGTGCCACCAGCAGAGATGGCGAGCAGTACTTC. It is translated as CATSRDGEQYF.

This chain links TRBV30 with TRBJ2-7; 10 positions match TRBD1. Germline CDR1 GTSNPN, CDR2 SVGIG (reference sequence). J lost 6 bases, V lost 2 bases, and 4 bases had no gene match. The CDR3 contains 13 residues. Written as DNA, the CDR3 is TGTGCCTGGAGTACCGACAGGGGGCGCGAGCAGTACTTC. Translating it yields CAWSTDRGREQYF.

This clone was detected a few times. The chain uses TRBV19 and TRBJ1-1; possibly TRBD1 for D (5 bases). The V gene lost 0 bases and the J gene lost 1 base, with 9 bases spanning the gap. Germline loops: CDR1 LNHDA, CDR2 SQIVND (reference sequence). The CDR3 runs 15 residues. The DNA for the CDR3 is TGTGCCAGTAGTATAGATTACAGGACGAACACTGAAGCTTTCTTT. Protein: CASSIDYRTNTEAFF.

This clone was counted only a few times. The chain carries TRBV27 and TRBJ2-7, with 10 bases aligning to TRBD1. Germline lookup yields CDR1 MNHEY and CDR2 SMNVEV (reference sequence). V was clipped by 10 bases and J by 11 bases; unmatched bases: 14. The CDR3 is made up of 13 amino acids. Here the CDR3 reads CATATGGAVREYF. CDR3 in DNA: TGTGCCACCGCGACAGGGGGCGCGGTAAGAGAGTACTTC.

The gene calls are TRBV25-1 and TRBJ1-6, with D possibly being TRBD1 (5 bases). V was pared by 6 bases and J by 5 bases, with 14 bases between. Germline V gene data show CDR1 as MGHDK and CDR2 as SYGVNS. CDR3 size: 15 residues. CDR3 sequence (DNA): TGTGCCAGCAGCGATACGGGGCGGAATAATTCACCCCTCCACTTT. This sequence encodes CASSDTGRNNSPLHF.

The V gene is TRBV30, the J gene TRBJ2-3; perhaps TRBD1 as D (5 bases). The CDR3 sequence is 18 residues long. Germline CDR1 and CDR2: GTSNPN and SVGIG (reference sequence). The V end lost 0 bases, the J end lost 2 bases, and 21 bases lay between the germline ends. The CDR3 nucleotides read TGTGCCTGGAGTGTACTCCAACCCGACGTAGGGGCCACAGATACGCAGTATTTT. It translates to CAWSVLQPDVGATDTQYF.

The V call is TRBV11-2, the J call TRBJ2-2, with unresolved D. The CDR3 loop spans 13 amino acids. Germline CDR1 and CDR2: SGHAT and FQNNGV. The V end lost 5 bases, the J end lost 3 bases, and 7 bases lay between the germline ends. CDR3 protein: CASSLTDTGELFF. The CDR3 bases are TGTGCCAGCAGCCTTACGGACACCGGGGAGCTGTTTTTT.